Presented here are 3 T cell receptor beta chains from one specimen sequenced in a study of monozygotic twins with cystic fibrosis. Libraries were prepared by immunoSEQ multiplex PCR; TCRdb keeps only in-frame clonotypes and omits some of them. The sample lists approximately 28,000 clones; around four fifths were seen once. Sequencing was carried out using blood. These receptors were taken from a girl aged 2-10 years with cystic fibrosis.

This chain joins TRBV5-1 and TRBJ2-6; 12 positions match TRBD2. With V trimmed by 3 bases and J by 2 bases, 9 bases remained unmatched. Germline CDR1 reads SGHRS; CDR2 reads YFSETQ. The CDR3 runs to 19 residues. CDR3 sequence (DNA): TGCGCCAGCAGCTCGTGGACTAGCGGGACAAGTACTGGGGCCAACGTCCTGACTTTC. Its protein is CASSSWTSGTSTGANVLTF.

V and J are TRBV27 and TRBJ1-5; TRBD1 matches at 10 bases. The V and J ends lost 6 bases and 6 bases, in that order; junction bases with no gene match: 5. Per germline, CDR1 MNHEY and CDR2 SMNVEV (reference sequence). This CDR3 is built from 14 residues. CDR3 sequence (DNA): TGTGCCAGCAGGCGGACAGGGGGTCTTCAGCCCCAGCATTTT. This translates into CASRRTGGLQPQHF.

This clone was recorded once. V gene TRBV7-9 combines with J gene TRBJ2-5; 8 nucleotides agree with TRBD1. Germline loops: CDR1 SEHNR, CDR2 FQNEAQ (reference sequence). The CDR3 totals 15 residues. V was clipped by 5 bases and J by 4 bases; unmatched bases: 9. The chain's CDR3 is CASSADRARVETQYF. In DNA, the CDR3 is TGTGCCAGCAGCGCGGACAGGGCTAGAGTAGAGACCCAGTACTTC.